A selection of T cell receptor beta chains follows, all from one sample in a study of blood T cell repertoires in COVID-19. Generated by immunoSEQ multiplex PCR, the TCRdb table keeps only in-frame clones and is missing some. The sample has more than 300,000 clones; 80% to 90% are singletons. Sequenced: PBMCs or T cells enriched from blood (not recorded which). The receptors derive from a woman aged 18-35 years who had recovered from COVID-19. CDR3s include the opening cysteine and the closing phenylalanine or tryptophan. A D gene is named only where the DNA matches it firmly. Expanded clones are given a class, and other clones once, few, many or no size at all.

D gene: NA
clone size: NA
V gene: TRBV9
J gene: TRBJ1-4
CDR3 DNA: TGTGCCAGCAGCGTAGAGGGGAATGAAAAACTGTTTTTT
CDR3 protein: CASSVEGNEKLFF

D gene: TRBD1
clone size: once
V gene: TRBV2
J gene: TRBJ1-2
CDR3 DNA: TGTGCCAGCAGTGGCCTGACAGGGCCCCACTATGGCTACACCTTC
CDR3 protein: CASSGLTGPHYGYTF

D gene: TRBD2
clone size: few
V gene: TRBV5-1
J gene: TRBJ2-3
CDR3 DNA: TGCGCCAGCAGCTTGTGGGCTAGCGGGGTAATCCTCACAGATACGCAGTATTTT
CDR3 protein: CASSLWASGVILTDTQYF

D gene: TRBD1
clone size: NA
V gene: TRBV6-4
J gene: TRBJ2-7
CDR3 DNA: TGTGCCAGCAGCGTTCACAGGGGGCAGGGCTCCTACGAGCAGTACTTC
CDR3 protein: CASSVHRGQGSYEQYF

D gene: NA
clone size: NA
V gene: TRBV18
J gene: TRBJ1-6
CDR3 DNA: TGTGCCAGCTCACCGTCCGGGACAAATAATTCACCCCTCCACTTT
CDR3 protein: CASSPSGTNNSPLHF

D gene: TRBD1
clone size: NA
V gene: TRBV2
J gene: TRBJ1-2
CDR3 DNA: TGTGCCAGCAGACTTGGGACAGGGGATAGGTATGGCTACACCTTC
CDR3 protein: CASRLGTGDRYGYTF

D gene: TRBD1
clone size: NA
V gene: TRBV6-5
J gene: TRBJ1-3
CDR3 DNA: TGTGCCAGCAGTAGGACAGGGGGTCACACCATATATTTT
CDR3 protein: CASSRTGGHTIYF

D gene: NA
clone size: once
V gene: TRBV5-1
J gene: TRBJ2-2
CDR3 DNA: TGCGCCAGCAGCCCATCGAACACCGGGGAGCTGTTTTTT
CDR3 protein: CASSPSNTGELFF

D gene: NA
clone size: NA
V gene: TRBV6-2/TRBV6-3
J gene: TRBJ2-7
CDR3 DNA: TGTGCCAGCAGTTATGGGGGGGAGCAGTACTTC
CDR3 protein: CASSYGGEQYF

D gene: NA
clone size: NA
V gene: TRBV7-8
J gene: TRBJ2-2
CDR3 DNA: TGTGCCAGCAGCGCTCACGGAGGGGAAAACACCGGGGAGCTGTTTTTT
CDR3 protein: CASSAHGGENTGELFF

D gene: NA
clone size: NA
V gene: TRBV7-9
J gene: TRBJ1-2
CDR3 DNA: TGTGCCAGCAGCCCCAGCGATGGCTACACCTTC
CDR3 protein: CASSPSDGYTF

D gene: TRBD1
clone size: NA
V gene: TRBV7-9
J gene: TRBJ1-2
CDR3 DNA: TGTGCCAGCAGCTTGTTAGGGGGCGCCGAGAACTATGGCTACACCTTC
CDR3 protein: CASSLLGGAENYGYTF

D gene: TRBD2
clone size: NA
V gene: TRBV19
J gene: TRBJ2-5
CDR3 DNA: TGTGCCAGTAGTATACAACTAGCGGGGCAAGAGACCCAGTACTTC
CDR3 protein: CASSIQLAGQETQYF

D gene: NA
clone size: NA
V gene: TRBV9
J gene: TRBJ2-3
CDR3 DNA: TGTGCCAGCAGCGTAGTCTGGCTCCAGACAGATACGCAGTATTTT
CDR3 protein: CASSVVWLQTDTQYF

D gene: NA
clone size: NA
V gene: TRBV27
J gene: TRBJ1-2
CDR3 DNA: TGTGCCAGCAGTTTATCTTGGGGGGATGGCTACACCTTC
CDR3 protein: CASSLSWGDGYTF

D gene: TRBD1
clone size: NA
V gene: TRBV28
J gene: TRBJ1-4
CDR3 DNA: TGTGCCAGCAGCCCCGGCAGGGGGTGGCGGGAAAAACTGTTTTTT
CDR3 protein: CASSPGRGWREKLFF

D gene: TRBD1
clone size: NA
V gene: TRBV7-9
J gene: TRBJ1-2
CDR3 DNA: TGTGCCAGCAGCTCCGGGACAGGGTACAGCTATGGCTACACCTTC
CDR3 protein: CASSSGTGYSYGYTF

D gene: NA
clone size: NA
V gene: TRBV7-2
J gene: TRBJ1-1
CDR3 DNA: TGTGCCAGCAGCTTAGGTATGAACACTGAAGCTTTCTTT
CDR3 protein: CASSLGMNTEAFF

D gene: NA
clone size: NA
V gene: TRBV7-2
J gene: TRBJ2-3
CDR3 DNA: TGTGCCAGCAGCCAAAGGGCCGTTAGTGGGGAGGCAGATACGCAGTATTTT
CDR3 protein: CASSQRAVSGEADTQYF

D gene: NA
clone size: NA
V gene: TRBV14
J gene: TRBJ1-1
CDR3 DNA: TGTGCCAGCAGAGGGGCACAAACAGTCAAAGCTTTCTTT
CDR3 protein: CASRGAQTVKAFF